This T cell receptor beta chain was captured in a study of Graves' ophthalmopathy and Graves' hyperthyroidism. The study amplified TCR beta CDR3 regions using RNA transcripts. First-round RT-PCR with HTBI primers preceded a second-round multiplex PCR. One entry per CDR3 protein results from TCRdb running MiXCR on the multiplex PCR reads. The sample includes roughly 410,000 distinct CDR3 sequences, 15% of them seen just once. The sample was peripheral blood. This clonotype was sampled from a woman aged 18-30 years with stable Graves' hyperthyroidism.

CDR3 DNA: TGTGCCAGCAGCCCCCGTTCGTACCCAGCTTTCTTT. This sequence encodes CASSPRSYPAFF. V is TRBV7-2 and J is TRBJ1-1; D remains ambiguous. This CDR3 is 12 amino acids long. Trimming left V 5 bases short and J 10 bases short, with 14 bases between. Germline-derived CDR1 and CDR2 are SGHTA and FQGNSA.